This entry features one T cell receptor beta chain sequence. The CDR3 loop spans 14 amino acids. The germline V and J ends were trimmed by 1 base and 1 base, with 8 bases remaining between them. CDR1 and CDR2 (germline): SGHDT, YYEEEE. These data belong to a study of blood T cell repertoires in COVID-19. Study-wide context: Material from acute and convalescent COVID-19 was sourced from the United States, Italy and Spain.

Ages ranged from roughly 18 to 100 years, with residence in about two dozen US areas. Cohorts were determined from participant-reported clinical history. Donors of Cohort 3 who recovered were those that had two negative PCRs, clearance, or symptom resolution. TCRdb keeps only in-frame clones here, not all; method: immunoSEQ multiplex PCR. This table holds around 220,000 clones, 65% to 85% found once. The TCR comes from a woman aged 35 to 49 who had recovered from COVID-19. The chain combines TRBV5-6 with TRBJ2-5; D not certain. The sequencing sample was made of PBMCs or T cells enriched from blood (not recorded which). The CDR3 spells CASSLSTGQETQYF. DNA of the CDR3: TGTGCCAGCAGCTTGAGTACGGGCCAAGAGACCCAGTACTTC. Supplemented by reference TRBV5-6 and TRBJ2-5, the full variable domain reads DAGVTQSPTHLIKTRGQQVTLRCSPKSGHDTVSWYQQALGQGPQFIFQYYEEEERQRGNFPDRFSGHQFPNYSSELNVNALLLGDSALYLCASSLSTGQETQYFGPGTRLLVL.